What follows describes a single TCR beta chain. Some clones are missing from TCRdb's copy, which holds only in-frame ones; the method was immunoSEQ multiplex PCR. Here the sample spans about 58,000 clones, roughly 89% being singletons. The sample belongs to a study of identifying expanded T cells in peripheral blood. This clonotype was obtained from a person aged 18 to 70 in good health. The specimen was blood.

DNA for the CDR3: TGTGCCAGCAGCGCCCGGGACAGGGGGCTTATCGTTTACTTTCTCTCTGGAAACACCATATATTTT. It yields the protein CASSARDRGLIVYFLSGNTIYF. V usage is TRBV21-1 and J usage is TRBJ1-3; the table's TRBD1 call for D was not verified on the DNA. TRBV21-1 constitutes a pseudogene. The CDR3 length is 22 residues.